The 31 T cell receptor beta chains below all came from one sample that was sequenced in a study of CXCR3-negative and CXCR3-positive naive CD8 T cells. The libraries of TRB cDNA were constructed through 5' RACE using UMI labels. Each CDR3 protein gets one entry in TCRdb, which reprocessed the 5' RACE reads and gives no DNA. The table counts tens of thousands of distinct CDR3 sequences; roughly 14% lies in the top ten. Sequencing was done on a sample of memory CD8+ T cells from blood. These receptors came from a human donor in good health. Some clones in this sample may be carry-over from other donors' samples.

The V and J genes are TRBV19 and TRBJ1-1; TCRdb's D gene call, TRBD1, goes unchecked for lack of DNA. The CDR3 is 15 residues long. The germline V gene encodes CDR1 LNHDA and CDR2 SQIVND (reference sequence). CDR3 region: CASRQMDRDATEAFF.

This clonotype shows up as medium-sized (0.01 to 0.1%) by frequency. The chain employs TRBV7-6 and TRBJ1-1; lacking DNA, the TRBD1 call made by TCRdb goes unchecked. This CDR3 spans 14 amino acids. Germline CDR1 SGHVS, CDR2 FNYEAQ. CDR3 residues: CASSPDRLTTEAFF. The whole variable domain, filled in from reference TRBV7-6 and TRBJ1-1, reads GAGVSQSPRYKVTKRGQDVALRCDPISGHVSLYWYRQALGQGPEFLTYFNYEAQQDKSGLPNDRFSAERPEGSISTLTIQRTEQRDSAMYRCASSPDRLTTEAFFGQGTRLTVV.

The chain carries TRBV12-3 or TRBV12-4 and TRBJ2-4; TCRdb's D call of TRBD2 is untestable without DNA. This CDR3 comprises 15 residues. Here the CDR3 reads CASSAERGAKNIQYF.

The chain links TRBV27 to TRBJ2-7; TCRdb outputs TRBD1, but without DNA this stays unchecked. The CDR3 is 13 residues long. Germline V gene data show CDR1 as MNHEY and CDR2 as SMNVEV (reference sequence). The CDR3 sequence is CASSYGRDYEQYF.

This rearrangement joins TRBV27 to TRBJ2-4; TCRdb names TRBD1, which stays unverified in the absence of DNA. Germline-derived CDR1 and CDR2 are MNHEY and SMNVEV (reference sequence). The CDR3 spans 15 residues. The CDR3 sequence is CASSLQGWAKNIQYF.

V gene TRBV28 combines with J gene TRBJ2-1; no DNA is available, so the TRBD2 call from TCRdb remains unchecked. The CDR3 has 13 residues. Germline CDR1 and CDR2: MDHEN and SYDVKM. The CDR3 loop is CASSLLEEEEQFF.

The chain joins TRBV29-1 to TRBJ2-7; the TCRdb D gene call, TRBD1, has no DNA to confirm it. The CDR3 runs to 13 residues. Per germline, CDR1 SQVTM and CDR2 ANQGSEA. The CDR3 sequence is CSVDSGQGNEQYF.

The chain recombines TRBV29-1 with TRBJ1-2; there is no DNA to check the TCRdb D call of TRBD1. The CDR3 runs to 14 residues. The germline V gene encodes CDR1 SQVTM and CDR2 ANQGSEA. CDR3 residues: CSVEAPGHSYGYTF.

This sequence joins TRBV15 and TRBJ1-5. The CDR3 length is 15 residues. CDR1 LNHNV and CDR2 YYDKDF come from the germline V gene (reference sequence). CDR3 amino acids: CATSLPPRRGQPQHF.

This rearrangement joins TRBV6-4 to TRBJ2-3; the D gene TCRdb calls, TRBD2, cannot be checked with no DNA. The CDR3 has 16 amino acids. Germline V lookup: CDR1 MRHNA, CDR2 SNTAGT. The CDR3 loop is CASSESSGVPTDTQYF.

This chain uses TRBV6-2 or TRBV6-3 with TRBJ1-2. CDR3 size: 15 residues. Germline CDR1 is MNHEY and CDR2 is SVGEGT. Here the CDR3 reads CASSYSVGRNYGYTF.

V gene TRBV6-4 combines with J gene TRBJ2-7. This CDR3 is built from 13 residues. CDR1 and CDR2 (germline): MRHNA, SNTAGT. CDR3 loop: CASSIDPTLEQYF.

The gene calls are TRBV6-2 or TRBV6-3 and TRBJ2-6. CDR1 is MNHEY and CDR2 is SVGEGT in the germline V gene. The CDR3 has 14 residues. The CDR3: CASSYSPGANVLTF.

The J gene is TRBJ2-7, the V gene TRBV4-3; lacking DNA, the TRBD2 call made by TCRdb goes unchecked. The CDR3 sequence is 17 residues long. Germline CDR1 and CDR2: LGHNA and YSLEER. CDR3: CASSQDGLAGGPYEQYF.

This sequence joins TRBV20-1 and TRBJ2-7; TCRdb's D gene call, TRBD1, goes unchecked for lack of DNA. In germline, CDR1 is DFQATT, CDR2 SNEGSKA (reference sequence). This CDR3 is 11 amino acids long. The CDR3 here is CSAPRGLEQYF.

V usage is TRBV9 and J usage is TRBJ2-3; absent DNA, TCRdb's TRBD2 call cannot be checked. This CDR3 spans 15 amino acids. Per germline, CDR1 SGDLS and CDR2 YYNGEE. This CDR3 is CASSPTRLGTDTQYF. Supplemented by reference TRBV9 and TRBJ2-3, the full variable domain reads DSGVTQTPKHLITATGQRVTLRCSPRSGDLSVYWYQQSLDQGLQFLIQYYNGEERAKGNILERFSAQQFPDLHSELNLSSLELGDSALYFCASSPTRLGTDTQYFGPGTRLTVL.

The chain links TRBV9 to TRBJ2-7; the TCRdb call, TRBD2, lacks DNA for checking. From germline, CDR1 is SGDLS and CDR2 YYNGEE. This CDR3 is built from 16 residues. The CDR3 here is CASSVDAGGSSDEQYF. The whole variable domain, remainder taken from reference TRBV9 and TRBJ2-7, is DSGVTQTPKHLITATGQRVTLRCSPRSGDLSVYWYQQSLDQGLQFLIQYYNGEERAKGNILERFSAQQFPDLHSELNLSSLELGDSALYFCASSVDAGGSSDEQYFGPGTRLTVT.

V gene TRBV4-3 combines with J gene TRBJ1-4; TCRdb outputs TRBD1, but without DNA this stays unchecked. CDR3 length: 18 amino acids. The germline V gene has CDR1 LGHNA and CDR2 YSLEER. CDR3 region: CASSQVRRQGPTNEKLFF.

The chain carries TRBV24-1 and TRBJ2-1. Germline V gives CDR1 KGHDR, CDR2 SFDVKD. The CDR3 sequence is 11 residues long. The CDR3 loop is CATSIYNEQFF.

The chain uses TRBV29-1 and TRBJ1-2. Germline-derived CDR1 and CDR2 are SQVTM and ANQGSEA. The CDR3 totals 12 residues. The CDR3 sequence: CSVEGSVYGYTF.

The CDR3 spells CASSLDYGTDTQYF. This chain joins TRBV7-9 and TRBJ2-3. The germline gives CDR1 SEHNR, CDR2 FQNEAQ (reference sequence). This CDR3 contains 14 residues.

The chain couples TRBV23-1 to TRBJ2-2; as DNA is missing, the TRBD1 call by TCRdb cannot be tested. TRBV23-1 is an ORF for which the function is uncertain. The CDR3 is 17 amino acids. The CDR3 spells CASSQINRADSTGELFF.

V gene TRBV15 combines with J gene TRBJ2-1. Germline CDR1 LNHNV, CDR2 YYDKDF (reference sequence). There are 14 residues in the CDR3. This CDR3 is CATSILTSYNEQFF.

J is TRBJ2-5 and V is TRBV28; with no DNA, the TCRdb D assignment of TRBD2 cannot be verified. The CDR3 totals 16 residues. In germline, CDR1 is MDHEN, CDR2 SYDVKM. The CDR3 loop reads CASSQGLAGVQETQYF. The entire variable domain, with the rest obtained from reference TRBV28 and TRBJ2-5, is as follows: DVKVTQSSRYLVKRTGEKVFLECVQDMDHENMFWYRQDPGLGLRLIYFSYDVKMKEKGDIPEGYSVSREKKERFSLILESASTNQTSMYLCASSQGLAGVQETQYFGPGTRLLVL.

The chain recombines TRBV29-1 with TRBJ1-1; TCRdb's D gene call, TRBD1, goes unchecked for lack of DNA. Germline lookup yields CDR1 SQVTM and CDR2 ANQGSEA. This CDR3 spans 12 amino acids. The CDR3 loop reads CSVGPPNTEAFF.

Its frequency marks this clonotype as medium-sized. This chain links TRBV20-1 with TRBJ2-7. The CDR3 consists of 15 residues. CDR1 DFQATT and CDR2 SNEGSKA come from the germline V gene (reference sequence). The CDR3 region is CSARDLASEPYEQYF.

The chain carries TRBV27 and TRBJ2-7; TCRdb gives TRBD1 as the D gene, but with no DNA this cannot be confirmed. Germline lookup yields CDR1 MNHEY and CDR2 SMNVEV (reference sequence). This CDR3 contains 16 residues. The CDR3: CASSFEGRPNPKEQYF.

The chain links TRBV6-5 to TRBJ1-5; TCRdb selects TRBD1, and the lack of DNA leaves this call unchecked. The CDR3 has 15 amino acids. CDR1 MNHEY and CDR2 SVGAGI come from the germline V gene. The CDR3 spells CASSSRVEGNQPQHF.

The chain links TRBV29-1 to TRBJ2-7; no DNA is available, so the TRBD2 call from TCRdb remains unchecked. CDR3 length equals 14 residues. Looked up from germline, CDR1 is SQVTM and CDR2 is ANQGSEA. The CDR3 sequence: CSVEGTSGRYEQYF.

The V gene is TRBV11-2, the J gene TRBJ2-1. The CDR3 consists of 13 residues. Germline loops: CDR1 SGHAT, CDR2 FQNNGV. The CDR3 here is CASSLDPPNEQFF.

This sequence joins TRBV7-8 and TRBJ1-1. The CDR3 extends over 14 amino acids. The V gene's germline CDR1 is SGHVS and CDR2 FQNEAQ. CDR3 in amino acids: CASSLNTVNTEAFF.